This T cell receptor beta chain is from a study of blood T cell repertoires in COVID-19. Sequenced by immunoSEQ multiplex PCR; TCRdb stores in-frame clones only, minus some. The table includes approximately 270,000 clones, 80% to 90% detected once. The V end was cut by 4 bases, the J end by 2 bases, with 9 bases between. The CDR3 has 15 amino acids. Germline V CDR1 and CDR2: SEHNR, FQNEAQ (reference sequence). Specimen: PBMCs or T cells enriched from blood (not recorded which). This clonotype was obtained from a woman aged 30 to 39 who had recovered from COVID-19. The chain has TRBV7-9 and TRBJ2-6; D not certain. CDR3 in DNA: TGTGCCAGCAGCTCGACTTCACCTGGGGCCAACGTCCTGACTTTC. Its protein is CASSSTSPGANVLTF.